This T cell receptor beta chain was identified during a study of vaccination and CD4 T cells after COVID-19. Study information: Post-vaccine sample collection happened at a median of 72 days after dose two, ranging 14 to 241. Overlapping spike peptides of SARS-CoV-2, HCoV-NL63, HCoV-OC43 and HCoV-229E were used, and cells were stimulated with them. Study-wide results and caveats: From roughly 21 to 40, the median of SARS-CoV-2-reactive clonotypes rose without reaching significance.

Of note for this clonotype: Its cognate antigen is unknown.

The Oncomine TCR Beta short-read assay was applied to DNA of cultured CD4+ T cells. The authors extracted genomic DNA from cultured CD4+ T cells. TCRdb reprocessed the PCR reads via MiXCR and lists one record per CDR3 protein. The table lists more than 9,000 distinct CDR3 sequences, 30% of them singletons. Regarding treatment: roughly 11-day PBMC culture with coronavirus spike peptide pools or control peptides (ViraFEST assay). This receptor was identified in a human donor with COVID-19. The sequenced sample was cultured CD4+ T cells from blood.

The CDR3 is CASSIAHSGGVGETQYF. CDR3 nucleotide sequence: TGTGCCAGTAGTATAGCCCATAGCGGGGGGGTCGGAGAGACCCAGTACTTC. The chain uses TRBV19 and TRBJ2-5; 11 positions match TRBD2. V lost 1 base to trimming and J lost 4 bases; unmatched junction nucleotides: 8. The CDR3 runs 17 residues. Germline V gene data show CDR1 as LNHDA and CDR2 as SQIVND (reference sequence).